The 32 T cell receptor beta chains given below trace back to one sample, sequenced in a study of early T cells in non-severe SARS-CoV-2 infection. MiXCR, applied by TCRdb to the 5' RACE reads, yields one record per CDR3 protein. The table lists 35,000 to 50,000 distinct CDR3 sequences, roughly 6% of them singletons. The sequenced sample was whole blood. These receptors came from an adult who was a healthcare worker with PCR-confirmed SARS-CoV-2 infection or an uninfected control (not recorded which).

The chain employs TRBV7-6 and TRBJ2-5, with 11 bases that match TRBD1. Trimming removed 3 bases from V and 10 bases from J; junction bases left unmatched: 10. Germline CDR1 is SGHVS and CDR2 is FNYEAQ. This CDR3 has 15 amino acids. The CDR3 DNA reads TGTGCCAGCAGCTTCGGACAGGGGGCCCTGGGCGGCCAGTACTTC. Translating gives CASSFGQGALGGQYF.

This clonotype occurred a few times. J is TRBJ2-3 and V is TRBV5-8; D gene ambiguous. V was cut by 4 bases and J by 8 bases, with 5 bases left in between. Looked up from germline, CDR1 is SGHTS and CDR2 is YDEGEE. The length of the CDR3 is 10 residues. CDR3 nucleotide sequence: TGTGCCAGCAGCATCAGTACGCAGTATTTT. It is translated as CASSISTQYF.

This clonotype has at least ten counts. V is TRBV20-1 and J is TRBJ1-1; possibly TRBD1 for D (5 bases). V was pared by 1 base and J by 8 bases, with 8 bases between. From germline, CDR1 is DFQATT and CDR2 SNEGSKA (reference sequence). The CDR3 consists of 11 residues. The CDR3 here is CSARGGSEAFF. Here the CDR3 DNA reads TGCAGTGCTAGAGGGGGGTCAGAAGCTTTCTTT.

This clonotype was seen at least ten times. This chain joins TRBV11-2 and TRBJ2-7, with D hard to call. The CDR3 is 14 residues long. Deletions cut 0 bases from V and 0 bases from J, with 6 bases between. CDR1 is SGHAT, CDR2 FQNNGV, per germline. CDR3 sequence reads: CASSLEVVSYEQYF. The CDR3, as DNA: TGTGCCAGCAGCTTAGAAGTCGTCTCCTACGAGCAGTACTTC.

This clonotype showed up many times. The rearrangement uses TRBV14 and TRBJ2-7; no reliable D call. V dropped 2 bases and J dropped 2 bases, with 10 bases sitting between them. The CDR3 has 14 residues. CDR1 is SGHDN, CDR2 FVKESK, per germline. The CDR3 nucleotides are TGTGCCAGCAGCCAATACGACGGAACCTACGAGCAGTACTTC. Residues: CASSQYDGTYEQYF.

This clonotype was counted at least ten times. V usage is TRBV5-1 and J usage is TRBJ2-5; the D is unclear. The CDR3 covers 15 residues. Germline-derived CDR1 and CDR2 are SGHRS and YFSETQ. V was clipped by 0 bases and J by 3 bases, with 12 bases between them. The CDR3 DNA reads TGCGCCAGCAGCTTGGGGGCCTCGGCGGAAGAGACCCAGTACTTC. This sequence encodes CASSLGASAEETQYF.

Judged by abundance, this clonotype is medium-sized. The genes are TRBV7-9 and TRBJ2-5; 8 positions agree with TRBD1. Germline V gene sequence: CDR1 SEHNR, CDR2 FQNEAQ (reference sequence). Trimming at V came to 5 bases and at J to 4 bases, leaving 3 bases not matched to a gene. The CDR3 contains 13 residues. CDR3 region: CASSATGGETQYF. The CDR3 DNA sequence: TGTGCCAGCAGCGCTACAGGGGGAGAGACCCAGTACTTC.

There are many counts of this clonotype. The chain links TRBV9 to TRBJ2-3; 10 nucleotides align to TRBD2. The V and J ends lost 3 bases and 2 bases, in that order; junction bases with no gene match: 9. Germline V gene lookup returns CDR1 SGDLS and CDR2 YYNGEE. The CDR3 loop spans 17 amino acids. The CDR3 DNA follows: TGTGCCAGCAGCGCCCTAAACGGACTAGCGGACACAGATACGCAGTATTTT. As protein: CASSALNGLADTDTQYF.

This clonotype was counted at least ten times. This chain connects TRBV10-3 to TRBJ2-1; the D gene is possibly TRBD1 (5 bases). In germline, CDR1 is ENHRY, CDR2 SYGVKD. V dropped 3 bases and J dropped 0 bases, with 12 bases sitting between them. The length of the CDR3 is 16 residues. CDR3 in DNA: TGTGCCATCAGTGATAAGGGTAGGGGCTCCTACAATGAGCAGTTCTTC. Encoded protein: CAISDKGRGSYNEQFF.

This clonotype came up a few times. The chain recombines TRBV12-3 or TRBV12-4 with TRBJ2-5; 7 bases are a match to TRBD1. Trimming at V came to 6 bases and at J to 5 bases, leaving 12 bases not matched to a gene. This CDR3 is built from 15 residues. In nucleotides, the CDR3 is TGTGCCAGCAGCATAACCGGGACAGCCCCCGAGACCCAGTACTTC. Its translation: CASSITGTAPETQYF.

The chain couples TRBV29-1 to TRBJ1-2, with TRBD1 identical over 8 bases. V lost 4 bases and J lost 0; bases outside the gene matches: 7. This CDR3 is 15 amino acids long. The germline V gene has CDR1 SQVTM and CDR2 ANQGSEA. The CDR3 reads CSVVAWGQANYGYTF. CDR3 nucleotides: TGCAGCGTTGTAGCTTGGGGACAGGCTAACTATGGCTACACCTTC.

This clonotype was counted at least ten times. This rearrangement joins TRBV24-1 to TRBJ2-5; either TRBD1 or TRBD2 may supply D (5 bases each). Germline V gene sequence: CDR1 KGHDR, CDR2 SFDVKD. V lost 1 base, J lost 4 bases, and 12 bases lay in between. This CDR3 spans 15 amino acids. CDR3 residues: CATSDFGGSGETQYF. The CDR3 DNA reads as TGTGCCACCAGTGATTTTGGGGGTTCGGGAGAGACCCAGTACTTC.

This clonotype appeared many times. V is TRBV7-9 and J is TRBJ2-3; 10 nucleotides match TRBD1. The ends lost 4 bases at V and 2 bases at J; junction bases unmatched: 6. The germline V gene has CDR1 SEHNR and CDR2 FQNEAQ (reference sequence). The CDR3 sequence is 16 residues long. The CDR3 coding sequence is TGTGCCAGCAGCTGGGGACAGGGGAAGGCCACAGATACGCAGTATTTT. Its translation is CASSWGQGKATDTQYF.

This clonotype was counted at least ten times. The V gene is TRBV7-9, the J gene TRBJ2-1, with D tentatively TRBD2 (5 bases). The germline V and J ends were trimmed by 4 bases and 6 bases, with 16 bases remaining between them. Per germline, CDR1 SEHNR and CDR2 FQNEAQ (reference sequence). The CDR3 is made up of 15 amino acids. CDR3 residues: CASSSRGLASNEQFF. The DNA for the CDR3 is TGTGCCAGCAGCTCAAGAGGGCTAGCTTCCAATGAGCAGTTCTTC.

This clonotype came up many times. V usage is TRBV29-1 and J usage is TRBJ2-3, with D unresolved. CDR1 and CDR2 (germline): SQVTM, ANQGSEA. The CDR3 sequence is 14 residues long. V lost 2 bases and J lost 5, with 14 bases in between. For the CDR3, the DNA is TGCAGCGTTGAACCCCCAGCCTGGGGAGATACGCAGTATTTT. Translating it yields CSVEPPAWGDTQYF.

This clonotype was counted a few times. This chain joins TRBV20-1 and TRBJ1-1; TRBD1 is a possible D gene (6 bases). Germline CDR1 and CDR2: DFQATT and SNEGSKA (reference sequence). The CDR3 runs to 13 residues. With 3 bases removed from V and 5 bases from J, the gap between germline ends came to 13 bases. The CDR3 nucleotides read TGCAGTGCTAGTCGCAGGGGAGGGACTGAAGCTTTCTTT. It encodes CSASRRGGTEAFF.

This clonotype showed up many times. The chain uses TRBV15 and TRBJ2-7, with a possible D match to TRBD1 (5 bases). CDR1 and CDR2 from the germline V gene are LNHNV and YYDKDF (reference sequence). Trimming removed 5 bases from V and 2 bases from J, with 10 bases in between. The CDR3 has 13 residues. CDR3 coding DNA: TGTGCCACCAGCGAGACAGACCCCTACGAGCAGTACTTC. This codes for CATSETDPYEQYF.

The chain uses TRBV29-1 and TRBJ2-1; D not certain. Germline V gives CDR1 SQVTM, CDR2 ANQGSEA. Between the trimmed V and J ends, which lost 3 bases and 0 bases, there was a span of 6 bases. The CDR3 is made up of 13 amino acids. This CDR3 is CSVDSVSYNEQFF. CDR3 nucleotide sequence: TGCAGCGTTGACAGTGTCTCCTACAATGAGCAGTTCTTC.

This clonotype was counted only a few times. The chain links TRBV18 to TRBJ2-3; 8 nucleotides match TRBD1. The CDR3 spans 16 residues. Germline CDR1 reads KGHSH; CDR2 reads LQKENI. The ends lost 2 bases at V and 0 bases at J; junction bases unmatched: 4. The CDR3 reads CASSPGDRRSTDTQYF. The CDR3 DNA follows: TGTGCCAGCTCACCAGGGGACAGGCGAAGCACAGATACGCAGTATTTT.

V is TRBV30 and J is TRBJ1-2; D remains unclear. Germline CDR1 GTSNPN, CDR2 SVGIG (reference sequence). The CDR3 loop spans 12 amino acids. Trimming took off 2 bases at V and 7 bases at J, with 11 bases between the two ends. The CDR3 coding sequence is TGTGCCTGGAGTTCGGGCGGGCCTGGCTACACCTTC. It specifies CAWSSGGPGYTF.

The sample holds a few counts of this clonotype. The gene calls are TRBV20-1 and TRBJ2-7, with 8 bases fitting TRBD2. After removal of 1 base from V and 3 bases from J, the junction contained 2 bases not matched to a gene. Germline CDR1 and CDR2: DFQATT and SNEGSKA (reference sequence). This CDR3 has 13 amino acids. CDR3 sequence reads: CSARAGGGYEQYF. The CDR3 DNA reads TGCAGTGCTAGAGCCGGGGGGGGCTACGAGCAGTACTTC.

The sample holds many counts of this clonotype. The chain uses TRBV6-2 or TRBV6-3 and TRBJ2-5, with TRBD1 identical over 9 bases. Germline-derived CDR1 and CDR2 are MNHEY and SVGEGT. The CDR3 runs to 18 residues. With V trimmed by 0 bases and J by 1 base, 9 bases remained unmatched. CDR3 residues: CASSYSWTGAPIQETQYF. For the CDR3, the DNA is TGTGCCAGCAGTTACTCGTGGACAGGGGCCCCAATCCAAGAGACCCAGTACTTC.

This clonotype has a count of ten or more. The gene calls are TRBV7-9 and TRBJ1-4; 7 bases align to TRBD1. In germline, CDR1 is SEHNR, CDR2 FQNEAQ (reference sequence). Germline trimming cut 5 bases from V and 7 bases from J; bases unmatched to any gene: 10. The CDR3 has 15 residues. CDR3 coding DNA: TGTGCCAGCAGCCAGCGTATGAGGACAGGTGAAAAACTGTTTTTT. It specifies CASSQRMRTGEKLFF.

CDR3 DNA sequence: TGCGCCAGCAGCCCATCCTTGCAGCCCAATCAGCCCCAGCATTTT. Protein sequence: CASSPSLQPNQPQHF. V is TRBV4-3 and J is TRBJ1-5; D ambiguous. V lost 4 bases and J 3 bases, leaving 13 bases between the germline ends. The CDR3 loop spans 15 amino acids. Looked up from germline, CDR1 is LGHNA and CDR2 is YSLEER.

This clonotype was detected many times. The CDR3 bases are TGTGCCATCAGTGACGGGAATACGCAGTATTTT. Amino acid sequence: CAISDGNTQYF. The chain links TRBV10-3 to TRBJ2-3; D is possibly TRBD2 (5 bases). V lost 3 bases and J 7 bases, leaving 5 bases between the germline ends. Per the germline V gene, CDR1 is ENHRY and CDR2 is SYGVKD. The CDR3 extends over 11 amino acids.

This clonotype was seen repeatedly, ten times or more. V gene TRBV12-3 or TRBV12-4 combines with J gene TRBJ1-5; D remains unclear. Trimming stripped 4 bases from V and 7 bases from J, with 11 bases between. There are 13 residues in the CDR3. The CDR3, as DNA: TGTGCCAGCAGTTCCAGAGAGGGACAGCCCCAGCATTTT. Protein sequence: CASSSREGQPQHF.

The chain is built from TRBV5-6 and TRBJ2-3; unclear D gene. In germline, CDR1 is SGHDT, CDR2 YYEEEE. Trimming took off 2 bases at V and 2 bases at J, with 18 bases between the two ends. The CDR3 spans 17 residues. CDR3 protein: CASSFDPSLAPTDTQYF. CDR3 sequence (DNA): TGTGCCAGCAGCTTCGATCCTTCACTGGCGCCCACAGATACGCAGTATTTT.

This clonotype has more than one count but fewer than ten. The CDR3 reads CASTPLDSMSDYTF. The CDR3 DNA reads TGTGCCAGTACCCCATTGGACTCAATGTCGGACTACACCTTC. The genes are TRBV19 and TRBJ1-2; D is unresolved. Germline loops: CDR1 LNHDA, CDR2 SQIVND (reference sequence). Deletions cut 7 bases from V and 10 bases from J, with 22 bases between. CDR3 size: 14 residues.

This clonotype was counted a few times. The J gene is TRBJ2-5, the V gene TRBV6-6; no clear D. Trimming removed 7 bases from V and 4 bases from J, with 10 bases in between. The germline V gene has CDR1 MNHNY and CDR2 SVGAGI (reference sequence). This CDR3 contains 12 residues. The chain's CDR3 is CASNNPSETQYF. In nucleotides, the CDR3 is TGTGCCAGCAACAATCCTTCAGAGACCCAGTACTTC.

This clonotype was seen only a few times. The rearrangement links TRBV2 to TRBJ2-2; D ambiguous. Trimming pared 5 bases from V and 4 bases from J, leaving 8 bases between. Germline CDR1 reads SNHLY; CDR2 reads FYNNEI. The CDR3 extends over 13 amino acids. The CDR3 here is CASSRRGTGELFF. CDR3 coding DNA: TGTGCCAGCAGTCGACGAGGCACCGGGGAGCTGTTTTTT.

This clonotype was detected many times. The J gene is TRBJ1-4, the V gene TRBV25-1, with D hard to call. With 3 bases removed from V and 6 bases from J, the gap between germline ends came to 8 bases. The CDR3 totals 13 residues. The germline CDR1 and CDR2 sequences are MGHDK and SYGVNS. Here the CDR3 reads CASSDSQYEKLFF. In DNA form, the CDR3 reads TGTGCCAGCAGTGACAGCCAATATGAAAAACTGTTTTTT. The complete variable domain, with remaining parts taken from reference TRBV25-1 and TRBJ1-4, reads EADIYQTPRYLVIGTGKKITLECSQTMGHDKMYWYQQDPGMELHLIHYSYGVNSTEKGDLSSESTVSRIRTEHFPLTLESARPSHTSQYLCASSDSQYEKLFFGSGTQLSVL.

J is TRBJ2-3 and V is TRBV7-2; 7 bases align to TRBD2. Germline assignment: CDR1 SGHTA and CDR2 FQGNSA. The ends lost 5 bases at V and 0 bases at J; junction bases unmatched: 8. The CDR3 is 16 amino acids. DNA for the CDR3: TGTGCCAGCAGCCCGGAAGCGGGACCGAGCACAGATACGCAGTATTTT. Its protein is CASSPEAGPSTDTQYF. The full variable domain, rest sourced from reference TRBV7-2 and TRBJ2-3, is GAGVSQSPSNKVTEKGKDVELRCDPISGHTALYWYRQSLGQGLEFLIYFQGNSAPDKSGLPSDRFSAERTGGSVSTLTIQRTQQEDSAVYLCASSPEAGPSTDTQYFGPGTRLTVL.